A selection of T cell receptor beta chains follows, all from one sample in a study of T cell responses to AZD1222 COVID-19 vaccine. Only in-frame clones appear in the TCRdb table, and some are missing; sequencing was by immunoSEQ multiplex PCR. The sample contains some 96,000 clones, around 87% of which appear only once. Sample: peripheral blood, taken on day 0 of MenACWY control vaccination. All receptors derive from an adult in good health. The CDR3 runs from the conserved cysteine through the conserved F or W. Each record gives: clone size, D gene, V gene, J gene, CDR3 DNA, CDR3 protein. The D gene is left open where the match is weak. Clone sizes are given selectively: once, few, many, or a class where the clone is expanded.

.	TRBD2	TRBV27	TRBJ2-5	TGTGCCAGCAGTTCCGTAGGGAGCGGGGGGTTTGAGACCCAGTACTTC	CASSSVGSGGFETQYF
once	TRBD1	TRBV7-2	TRBJ2-7	TGTGCCAGCAGCATTACCGGGACAGTCTCCTACGAGCAGTACTTC	CASSITGTVSYEQYF
.	.	TRBV28	TRBJ1-4	TGTGCCAGCAGTTTAATGTCCCACGGGAATGAAAAACTGTTTTTT	CASSLMSHGNEKLFF
once	.	TRBV5-4	TRBJ2-5	TGTGCCAGCAGCTTTATCTGGGAACAAGAGACCCAGTACTTC	CASSFIWEQETQYF
once	.	TRBV28	TRBJ1-1	TGTGCCAGCAGTTCTCTGACCCCTGAAGCTTTCTTT	CASSSLTPEAFF
.	.	TRBV19	TRBJ1-2	TGTGCCAGTACCCCCTGGGGGACATCCGGTGGCTATGGCTACACCTTC	CASTPWGTSGGYGYTF
.	.	TRBV12-3/TRBV12-4	TRBJ2-1	TGTGCCAGCAGTTTAGGGCAGGCGGGGCAGTTCTTC	CASSLGQAGQFF
.	TRBD1	TRBV28	TRBJ1-2	TGTGCCAGCAGAACTACGACAGGGGGCTATGGCTACACCTTC	CASRTTTGGYGYTF
.	.	TRBV6-5	TRBJ1-1	TGTGCCAGCGCGCCCTTACGGAGCCATGAAGCTTTCTTT	CASAPLRSHEAFF
.	.	TRBV19	TRBJ2-6	TGTGCCAGTAGTAGAAACACCAACCAACCCTCTGGGGCCAACGTCCTGACTTTC	CASSRNTNQPSGANVLTF
.	.	TRBV11-2	TRBJ2-7	TGTGCCAGCAGCCCCCCGTCCTACGAGCAGTACTTC	CASSPPSYEQYF
.	.	TRBV7-2	TRBJ1-2	TGTGCCAGCAGCTTAGCAGTCGCCCAGGACGGAGACGGTGGCTACACCTTC	CASSLAVAQDGDGGYTF
.	.	TRBV7-3	TRBJ2-1	TGTGCCAGCAGCTCATGGGACGGCAATGAGCAGTTCTTC	CASSSWDGNEQFF
.	.	TRBV6-5	TRBJ1-1	TGTGCCAGCAGCCTCCAGGGGAACACTGAAGCTTTCTTT	CASSLQGNTEAFF
.	.	TRBV6-5	TRBJ1-1	TGTGCCAGCACAACAGTTGCGGGCACTGAAGCTTTCTTT	CASTTVAGTEAFF
.	TRBD1	TRBV9	TRBJ1-6	TGTGCCAGCAGCCCTTCCGGACAGGTTTATAATTCACCCCTCCACTTT	CASSPSGQVYNSPLHF
.	.	TRBV3-1/TRBV3-2	TRBJ1-1	TGTGCCAGCAGCCAAGCAGGACGGAGTGAAGCTTTCTTT	CASSQAGRSEAFF
.	.	TRBV10-1	TRBJ1-6	TGCGCCAGCAGTGAGTCGGCGGGACTGGGATCCCCCCTCCACTTT	CASSESAGLGSPLHF
.	TRBD2	TRBV30	TRBJ2-3	TGTGCCTGGAGTTCGGGAGGAATCACAGATACGCAGTATTTT	CAWSSGGITDTQYF
once	.	TRBV7-8	TRBJ2-7	TGTGCCAGCAGACCGGACTTGACCGTTTTCTACGAGCAGTACTTC	CASRPDLTVFYEQYF
once	.	TRBV4-1	TRBJ1-2	TGCGCCAGCACCCTCCGACGGGCAGATAACTATGGCTACACCTTC	CASTLRRADNYGYTF
once	.	TRBV15	TRBJ2-3	TGTGCCACCAGCAGAGCTTTGCAGGGCACAGATACGCAGTATTTT	CATSRALQGTDTQYF
.	.	TRBV19	TRBJ1-1	TGTGCCAGTAGTGGGCGGACAGAGTGGGAGGCTTTCTTT	CASSGRTEWEAFF
.	TRBD1	TRBV6-5	TRBJ1-4	TGTGCCAGCAGTCTGGACAGGAGTACTAATGAAAAACTGTTTTTT	CASSLDRSTNEKLFF
.	.	TRBV18	TRBJ2-7	TGTGCCAGCTCACCAAACGTTACCTACGAGCAGTACTTC	CASSPNVTYEQYF
.	.	TRBV7-8	TRBJ1-6	TGTGCCAGCAGCTTACCTCAGGATAATTCACCCCTCCACTTT	CASSLPQDNSPLHF
.	.	TRBV30	TRBJ1-1	TGTGCCTGGAGTGTAGCGGGGAACACTGAAGCTTTCTTT	CAWSVAGNTEAFF
.	.	TRBV30	TRBJ1-1	TGTGCCTGGAGTCCTCGACATGGTGAAGCTTTCTTT	CAWSPRHGEAFF
.	.	TRBV7-9	TRBJ1-3	TGTGCCAGCAGCGCCAATCTCCAGAACACCATATATTTT	CASSANLQNTIYF
.	TRBD1	TRBV6-1	TRBJ1-2	TGTGCCAGCAGTGAAGGACAGGGGGCGGGTGGCTACACCTTC	CASSEGQGAGGYTF
.	.	TRBV7-6	TRBJ2-3	TGTGCCAGCAGCTTAGTTCCGGCTAGAAACACAGATACGCAGTATTTT	CASSLVPARNTDTQYF
.	.	TRBV5-4	TRBJ1-5	TGTGCCAGCAGCTTGGATCCGGGGGCAGGTCAGCCCCAGCATTTT	CASSLDPGAGQPQHF
.	.	TRBV7-9	TRBJ1-2	TGTGCCAGCAGCTTCTCGCCTACGTTTCGCGGGGAGAAGACTAGTGGCTACACCTTC	CASSFSPTFRGEKTSGYTF
.	.	TRBV29-1	TRBJ2-1	TGCAGCGTTGAGGGTAGATCGGGCAATGAGCAGTTCTTC	CSVEGRSGNEQFF
.	TRBD2	TRBV30	TRBJ2-7	TGTGCCTGGGGGACTAGCGGAAGGTATTCCTACGAGCAGTACTTC	CAWGTSGRYSYEQYF
.	TRBD1	TRBV30	TRBJ2-3	TGTGCCTGGAGCGGCGACGGGACAGGGAGTTCTTTT	CAWSGDGTGSSF
.	.	TRBV5-4	TRBJ1-1	TGTGCCACTACGGACGGGGTGCGGACTGAAGCTTTCTTT	CATTDGVRTEAFF
once	TRBD1	TRBV5-1	TRBJ2-5	TGCGCCAGCAGCGCGTCCCGGGACAGGGGGCTTCAAGAGACCCAGTACTTC	CASSASRDRGLQETQYF
few	.	TRBV4-3	TRBJ2-3	TGCGCCAGCAGCCAAGGGGCCGGGACAGATACGCAGTATTTT	CASSQGAGTDTQYF
.	.	TRBV19	TRBJ2-7	TGTGCCAGTAGTATAGCACCGGGACCACTTTACGAGCAGTACTTC	CASSIAPGPLYEQYF
once	.	TRBV27	TRBJ2-4	TGTGCCAGCAGTCCGAACGGAAACATTCAGTACTTC	CASSPNGNIQYF
.	.	TRBV5-1	TRBJ1-5	TGCGCCAGCAGCTTGGGAGGAGGCAATCAGCCCCAGCATTTT	CASSLGGGNQPQHF
.	.	TRBV2	TRBJ1-6	TGTGCCAGCTCCGCGGGAGTATATAATTCACCCCTCCACTTT	CASSAGVYNSPLHF
.	.	TRBV19	TRBJ2-7	TGTGCCAGTAGTACCCGGGACCGACCCTACGAGCAGTACTTC	CASSTRDRPYEQYF
.	.	TRBV19	TRBJ1-4	TGTGCCAGTAGGGGGGACCCCTGGGCTAATGAAAAACTGTTTTTT	CASRGDPWANEKLFF
.	.	TRBV28	TRBJ1-4	TGTGCCAGCAGTTTGGTGTCTCGCCGGACAGTTAATGAAAAACTGTTTTTT	CASSLVSRRTVNEKLFF